These T cell receptor beta chains were read from a single sample in a study of human CD8 memory T cell subsets. TCRdb reprocessed the 5' RACE reads and reports one entry per CDR3 protein, with no DNA. This sample's clone table lists 6,000 to 7,500 distinct CDR3 sequences. Sequencing was done on a sample of CD8+ T cells from PBMCs. Receptor source: a human donor in good health. The CDR3 runs from the conserved cysteine through the conserved F or W. Some rows have no size entry. The others give once, few or many, or a class for an expanded clone.

TRBJ2-2	NA	16	TRBV3-1	CASSPPHGGNTGELFF
TRBJ2-7	NA	16	TRBV27	CASSTYPLDSHYEQYF
TRBJ2-2	NA	14	TRBV27	CASSLGGTGGELFF
TRBJ2-1	medium-sized	14	TRBV12-3/TRBV12-4	CASRLAGEANEQFF
TRBJ2-7	NA	12	TRBV6-6	CASGSAAYEQYF
TRBJ1-4	NA	14	TRBV30	CAWSLGQGARKLFF
TRBJ1-1	NA	15	TRBV7-2	CASSPRRTGHTEAFF
TRBJ1-2	NA	18	TRBV18	CASSPRTSGQRLNYGYTF
TRBJ2-7	NA	15	TRBV20-1	CSARSGTESSYEQYF
TRBJ2-7	medium-sized	14	TRBV6-6	CASSLSAGVVEQYF
TRBJ1-1	NA	13	TRBV7-9	CASSLSYKTEAFF
TRBJ2-2	medium-sized	15	TRBV20-1	CSAKTGGFLGGELFF
TRBJ2-7	NA	16	TRBV11-2	CASSLLPGWASYEQYF
TRBJ2-1	NA	17	TRBV3-1	CASSQGREGPRDNEQFF
TRBJ2-7	NA	14	TRBV5-1	CASSFIAGVDEQYF
TRBJ2-7	NA	11	TRBV20-1	CGGQREYEQYF
TRBJ1-1	NA	15	TRBV15	CATRASDSMNTEAFF
TRBJ2-7	NA	14	TRBV27	CASSLTSGTNEQYF
TRBJ2-1	medium-sized	13	TRBV19	CASSITGSGEQFF
TRBJ1-5	medium-sized	15	TRBV7-8	CASSPRQGPSGVQHF
TRBJ2-7	NA	13	TRBV7-3	CASSEGAGYEQYF
TRBJ2-1	NA	12	TRBV5-1	CASSLDRTGVFF
TRBJ1-5	NA	16	TRBV6-2/TRBV6-3	CASSNGTDYSNQPQHF
TRBJ2-2	NA	14	TRBV5-1	CASSYDGNTGELFF
TRBJ2-1	NA	20	TRBV5-1	CASSLSGTSGRPLPYNEQFF
TRBJ2-7	NA	12	TRBV20-1	CSAGPGGYEQYF
TRBJ1-3	NA	14	TRBV7-8	CASSRGDSGNTIYF
TRBJ2-3	NA	15	TRBV5-8	CASRSGQFSTDTQYF
TRBJ2-7	NA	14	TRBV4-2	CASSQVGQPYEQYF
TRBJ2-1	NA	12	TRBV12-5	CASGLGHGEQFF
TRBJ2-1	NA	15	TRBV7-2	CASSLGASDYNEQFF
TRBJ2-1	medium-sized	17	TRBV14	CASSQQTSGYLYNEQFF
TRBJ2-3	NA	15	TRBV5-5	CASRTGTSGTDTQYF
TRBJ2-7	NA	13	TRBV4-2	CASTGLAGEEQYF
TRBJ2-7	NA	16	TRBV10-3	CAISDSTGLASYEQYF
TRBJ1-6	medium-sized	19	TRBV20-1	CSARVNVIGRLSYNSPLHF
TRBJ2-2	NA	12	TRBV19	CASELYTGELFF
TRBJ2-7	NA	13	TRBV30	CAWSVSGAYEQYF
TRBJ1-3	NA	12	TRBV29-1	CSGRDSGNTIYF
TRBJ2-1	NA	14	TRBV28	CASSLSGRRGEQFF
TRBJ1-5	NA	15	TRBV7-9	CASSPGDGDHQPQHF
TRBJ2-5	NA	16	TRBV10-3	CAISEDSRGYQETQYF
TRBJ2-1	NA	13	TRBV5-6	CASSYQRYNEQFF
TRBJ2-1	NA	15	TRBV15	CATSRSPGLQPRRFF
TRBJ2-2	NA	15	TRBV7-9	CASSSETHPTGELFF
TRBJ2-2	NA	16	TRBV20-1	CSAQTRDRVISGELFF
TRBJ2-3	NA	12	TRBV11-2	CASSLEGHTQYF
TRBJ2-3	NA	15	TRBV19	CASSMLREGADTQYF
TRBJ2-1	NA	14	TRBV29-1	CSVWGDTTKNEQFF
TRBJ2-7	NA	15	TRBV5-5	CASSLAWGSTYEQYF
TRBJ2-7	NA	16	TRBV18	CASSPYSGRSFYEQYF
TRBJ2-3	medium-sized	19	TRBV4-1	CASSHRLAGGPATTDTQYF
TRBJ1-1	medium-sized	17	TRBV28	CASRSGTGDIYNTEAFF
TRBJ2-3	NA	14	TRBV7-2	CASSLAGRSDTQYF
TRBJ2-1	NA	15	TRBV19	CASSTGTSGRSEQFF
TRBJ1-1	NA	13	TRBV28	CASSLSHNTEAFF
TRBJ2-1	NA	16	TRBV27	CASSSEPRSSYNEQFF
TRBJ2-1	medium-sized	14	TRBV20-1	CSARDSHQYNEQFF
TRBJ2-5	NA	12	TRBV6-2/TRBV6-3	CASRRPGETQYF
TRBJ1-2	NA	12	TRBV25-1	CASQGINYGYTF